This T cell receptor (beta chain) comes out of a study of blood T cell repertoires in COVID-19. The table came from immunoSEQ multiplex PCR; TCRdb's copy has only in-frame clones and leaves some out. The top ten hold about 1.8% of the sample, which has tens of thousands of clones, roughly nine tenths seen once. The CDR3 has 15 amino acids. Trimming stripped 1 base from V and 1 base from J, with 11 bases between. CDR1 is SGHDT, CDR2 YYEEEE, per germline. Sequenced material: peripheral blood. The TCR comes from a man aged 55 to 70 with acute or convalescent COVID-19. The rearrangement uses TRBV5-6 and TRBJ2-5; D not resolved. The CDR3: CASSLLGRSQETQYF. The DNA of the CDR3 is TGTGCCAGCAGCTTGCTGGGCCGCTCCCAAGAGACCCAGTACTTC.